This T cell receptor (beta chain) was found in a study of blood T cell repertoires in COVID-19. Germline V CDR1 and CDR2: GTSNPN, SVGIG (reference sequence). The V gene end was trimmed by 3 bases and the J gene end by 4 bases; junction bases not matched to a gene: 3. The CDR3 is 14 residues long. Generated by immunoSEQ multiplex PCR, the TCRdb table keeps only in-frame clones and is missing some. The data show around 300,000 clones, with about nine tenths seen just once and 1.7% held by the top ten. This clone was counted only a few times. This clonotype originated in a middle-aged woman who had recovered from COVID-19. This chain links TRBV30 with TRBJ1-4; 9 bases are a match to TRBD1. The specimen sequenced was PBMCs or T cells enriched from blood (not recorded which). CDR3 region: CAWRLTGGNEKLFF. As DNA, the CDR3 is TGTGCCTGGAGGTTGACAGGGGGTAATGAAAAACTGTTTTTT. Drawing the rest from reference TRBV30 and TRBJ1-4, the complete variable domain is SQTIHQWPATLVQPVGSPLSLECTVEGTSNPNLYWYRQAAGRGLQLLFYSVGIGQISSEVPQNLSASRPQDRQFILSSKKLLLSDSGFYLCAWRLTGGNEKLFFGSGTQLSVL.